These 19 T cell receptor beta chains were sequenced from one sample in a study of cytomegalovirus exposure and HLA in healthy donors. TCRdb's table, derived via immunoSEQ multiplex PCR, lists solely in-frame clones and lacks some. Here the sample spans 95,000 to 150,000 clones, around 94% being singletons. Sequences were obtained from PBMCs. These receptor sequences come from a woman under 30 in good health and CMV-seronegative.

V and J are TRBV11-2 and TRBJ2-2, with TRBD1 matching over 8 bases. CDR3 length: 14 residues. V lost 3 bases, J lost 4 bases, and 1 base stayed unmatched. The germline gives CDR1 SGHAT, CDR2 FQNNGV. The CDR3 spells CASSLDRVTGELFF. The DNA for the CDR3 is TGTGCCAGCAGCTTGGACAGGGTCACCGGGGAGCTGTTTTTT.

This sequence joins TRBV19 and TRBJ2-7, with D possibly matching TRBD2 (6 bases). Germline V gives CDR1 LNHDA, CDR2 SQIVND (reference sequence). V lost 5 bases and J 2 bases, leaving 19 bases between the germline ends. This CDR3 is built from 16 residues. The CDR3: CASSDGVVAAPYEQYF. DNA for the CDR3: TGTGCCAGTAGTGACGGTGTTGTAGCGGCGCCCTACGAGCAGTACTTC.

The V and J genes are TRBV27 and TRBJ2-1; D possibly corresponds to TRBD1 (6 bases). V shed 2 bases and J shed 0 bases, with 11 bases lying between them. Germline values: CDR1 MNHEY, CDR2 SMNVEV (reference sequence). The CDR3 covers 16 residues. CDR3 in amino acids: CASSLNRASSYNEQFF. CDR3 nucleotides: TGTGCCAGCAGTTTAAACAGGGCGAGCTCCTACAATGAGCAGTTCTTC.

This chain uses TRBV12-5 with TRBJ1-2, with D unresolved. Between the trimmed V and J ends, which lost 3 bases and 8 bases, there was a span of 13 bases. This CDR3 is built from 13 residues. CDR1 is LGHNT, CDR2 FRNRAP, per germline. The CDR3 reads CASGFEGWGGYTF. CDR3 coding DNA: TGTGCTAGTGGTTTCGAGGGCTGGGGAGGCTACACCTTC.

V usage is TRBV28 and J usage is TRBJ1-5; the D is unclear. CDR3 length: 11 residues. The V gene lost 6 bases and the J gene lost 7 bases, with 7 bases spanning the gap. Germline V gene data show CDR1 as MDHEN and CDR2 as SYDVKM. Here the CDR3 DNA reads TGTGCCAGCAGCTCGGGACAGCCCCAGCATTTT. Translation: CASSSGQPQHF.

The J gene is TRBJ2-7, the V gene TRBV28, with 8 positions matching TRBD1. The CDR3 consists of 15 residues. Germline lookup yields CDR1 MDHEN and CDR2 SYDVKM. J was trimmed by 2 bases and V by 5 bases; bases with no gene match: 8. The CDR3 sequence is CASSIYGTGPYEQYF. CDR3 DNA: TGTGCCAGCAGTATCTACGGGACAGGCCCCTACGAGCAGTACTTC.

CDR3: CASREGGLGYGYTF. DNA for the CDR3: TGTGCCAGTAGGGAGGGAGGGTTAGGCTATGGCTACACCTTC. V is TRBV27 and J is TRBJ1-2; D remains ambiguous. CDR1 is MNHEY, CDR2 SMNVEV, per germline (reference sequence). CDR3 length: 14 residues. Trimming stripped 9 bases from V and 4 bases from J, with 18 bases between.

The chain employs TRBV5-1 and TRBJ2-3; possible D gene TRBD1, 5 bases. The length of the CDR3 is 15 residues. Trimming left V 0 bases short and J 3 bases short, with 11 bases between. From germline, CDR1 is SGHRS and CDR2 YFSETQ. The CDR3 DNA reads as TGCGCCAGCAGCTTGGGCACTCAGGGAACAGATACGCAGTATTTT. Translated: CASSLGTQGTDTQYF.

The V gene is TRBV7-3, the J gene TRBJ2-1; possibly TRBD1 for D (5 bases). The CDR3 sequence is 13 residues long. Per germline, CDR1 SGHTA and CDR2 FQGTGA. V lost 5 bases and J lost 4, with 9 bases in between. CDR3 residues: CASSPDSYNEQFF. CDR3 in DNA: TGTGCCAGCAGCCCCGACAGTTACAATGAGCAGTTCTTC.

The gene calls are TRBV5-6 and TRBJ2-7, with 7 nucleotides matching TRBD1. This CDR3 comprises 12 residues. The germline V gene encodes CDR1 SGHDT and CDR2 YYEEEE. Trimming cost V 7 bases and J 13 bases; bases outside gene matches: 14. In DNA, the CDR3 is TGTGCCAGCGGCCCCCGGGGACAGCCTTATTACTTC. Protein: CASGPRGQPYYF.

The chain couples TRBV6-5 to TRBJ1-3, with 10 bases that match TRBD1. The germline gives CDR1 MNHEY, CDR2 SVGAGI. J was trimmed by 8 bases and V by 5 bases; bases with no gene match: 9. The CDR3 spans 15 residues. The CDR3: CASSRYRDRGYTIYF. DNA for the CDR3: TGTGCCAGCAGTCGGTACCGGGACAGGGGATACACCATATATTTT.

V gene TRBV5-1 combines with J gene TRBJ2-7; 9 positions match TRBD2. CDR3 length: 15 amino acids. Trimming at V came to 4 bases and at J to 5 bases, leaving 10 bases not matched to a gene. CDR1 is SGHRS and CDR2 is YFSETQ in the germline V gene. CDR3 loop: CASSLLAGEIHEQYF. The CDR3 DNA reads as TGCGCCAGCAGCCTATTAGCGGGAGAGATCCACGAGCAGTACTTC.

V gene TRBV28 combines with J gene TRBJ1-4; D uncertain. Germline assignment: CDR1 MDHEN and CDR2 SYDVKM. The germline V and J ends were trimmed by 3 bases and 8 bases, with 10 bases remaining between them. This CDR3 is built from 13 residues. This chain's CDR3 is CASSLGRPEKLFF. CDR3 bases: TGTGCCAGCAGTTTGGGCAGGCCCGAAAAACTGTTTTTT.

Notes on this clone: Since a much larger clone is just one base distant, this may be a read error. The chain uses TRBV2 and TRBJ2-2; TRBD2 aligns across 12 bases. Looked up from germline, CDR1 is SNHLY and CDR2 is FYNNEI. The CDR3 length is 19 residues. Here the CDR3 reads CASSGGGGWGLAGTRELFF. Here the CDR3 DNA reads TGTGCCAGCAGTGGGGGAGGGGGATGGGGACTAGCGGGCACCAGGGAGCTGTTTTTT.

The gene calls are TRBV27 and TRBJ2-7, with D hard to call. The CDR3 loop spans 13 amino acids. Germline assignment: CDR1 MNHEY and CDR2 SMNVEV (reference sequence). V was shortened by 3 bases and J by 1 base, with 7 bases between the two germline ends. The CDR3 sequence: CASSLGDSYEQYF. The CDR3 region has the DNA TGTGCCAGCAGTTTGGGCGATTCCTACGAGCAGTACTTC.

The CDR3 coding sequence is TGTGCCAGCAGGGAACCGGTAGGGACAGATGGCTACACCTTC. Translated: CASREPVGTDGYTF. The chain joins TRBV2 to TRBJ1-2, with 7 bases aligning to TRBD1. This CDR3 is built from 14 residues. Germline V lookup: CDR1 SNHLY, CDR2 FYNNEI. After removal of 6 bases from V and 6 bases from J, the junction contained 10 bases not matched to a gene.

The V and J genes are TRBV28 and TRBJ2-1; D unresolved. Germline V lookup: CDR1 MDHEN, CDR2 SYDVKM. Trimming cost V 2 bases and J 8 bases, with 10 bases left between them. The CDR3 has 13 amino acids. The CDR3 sequence: CASSLVRGDEQFF. For the CDR3, the DNA is TGTGCCAGCAGTTTAGTGAGAGGCGATGAGCAGTTCTTC. Using reference TRBV28 and TRBJ2-1 for the parts outside the CDR3, the full variable domain is DVKVTQSSRYLVKRTGEKVFLECVQDMDHENMFWYRQDPGLGLRLIYFSYDVKMKEKGDIPEGYSVSREKKERFSLILESASTNQTSMYLCASSLVRGDEQFFGPGTRLTVL.

This chain joins TRBV2 and TRBJ2-7, with unresolved D. The CDR3 consists of 13 residues. Deletions cut 9 bases from V and 6 bases from J, with 18 bases between. In germline, CDR1 is SNHLY, CDR2 FYNNEI. The CDR3 DNA reads as TGTGCCAGTATAGTTCCCGGGTTGGGCGAGCAGTACTTC. It is translated as CASIVPGLGEQYF.

The chain joins TRBV11-3 to TRBJ2-5; 15 nucleotides line up with TRBD2. After removal of 5 bases from V and 5 bases from J, the junction contained 3 bases not matched to a gene. Per the germline V gene, CDR1 is SGHNT and CDR2 is YENEEA. There are 15 residues in the CDR3. CDR3 protein: CASSPGLAGGETQYF. The CDR3 DNA reads as TGTGCCAGCAGCCCAGGACTAGCGGGAGGGGAGACCCAGTACTTC.